The 5 T cell receptor beta chains below all came from one sample that was sequenced in a study of cytomegalovirus exposure and HLA in healthy donors. PCR amplification relied on 60 Vbeta primers (plus 13 Jbeta primers). The repertoire was sequenced with immunoSEQ multiplex PCR; TCRdb's copy has only in-frame clones and lacks some. The sample yields under 250,000 clones, around 80% seen once. The sequencing input was PBMCs. These receptor sequences come from an older woman in good health and CMV-seropositive.

This chain uses TRBV10-3 with TRBJ2-2; TRBD2 matches at 11 bases. V lost 5 bases and J lost 0; bases outside the gene matches: 5. The CDR3 covers 17 residues. Germline V gene data show CDR1 as ENHRY and CDR2 as SYGVKD. The CDR3 reads CAISIVAGGPNTGELFF. CDR3 sequence (DNA): TGTGCCATCAGTATTGTAGCGGGAGGGCCGAACACCGGGGAGCTGTTTTTT.

The rearrangement uses TRBV27 and TRBJ1-6, with D tentatively TRBD1 (5 bases). The CDR3 extends over 14 amino acids. Germline V gene data show CDR1 as MNHEY and CDR2 as SMNVEV (reference sequence). V dropped 8 bases and J dropped 7 bases, with 15 bases sitting between them. The CDR3, as DNA: TGTGCCAGCCTCCCCGGGGGAGGCAATTCACCCCTCCACTTT. This translates into CASLPGGGNSPLHF.

The chain recombines TRBV7-9 with TRBJ2-7; 8 bases agree with TRBD1. This CDR3 has 15 amino acids. Trimming at V came to 4 bases and at J to 1 base, leaving 6 bases not matched to a gene. Germline V gene data show CDR1 as SEHNR and CDR2 as FQNEAQ (reference sequence). CDR3 residues: CASSSPGTGSYEQYF. In nucleotides, the CDR3 is TGTGCCAGCAGCTCCCCCGGGACAGGATCCTACGAGCAGTACTTC.

This clone appeared a single time. J is TRBJ2-7 and V is TRBV11-3, with TRBD1 matching 7 bases. Unmatched junction bases numbered 5, after V lost 1 base and J lost 5 bases. The CDR3 covers 14 residues. Germline lookup yields CDR1 SGHNT and CDR2 YENEEA. The CDR3 DNA follows: TGTGCCAGCAGCTTAGGAGCAGGGGGAGACGAGCAGTACTTC. Translating gives CASSLGAGGDEQYF.

V is TRBV4-1 and J is TRBJ1-4; D gene unclear. Trimming cost V 1 base and J 5 bases, with 11 bases left between them. Germline lookup yields CDR1 MGHRA and CDR2 YSYEKL. CDR3 size: 15 residues. For the CDR3, the DNA is TGCGCCAGCAGCCAAGGAGGAGCGGTGAATGAAAAACTGTTTTTT. It specifies CASSQGGAVNEKLFF.